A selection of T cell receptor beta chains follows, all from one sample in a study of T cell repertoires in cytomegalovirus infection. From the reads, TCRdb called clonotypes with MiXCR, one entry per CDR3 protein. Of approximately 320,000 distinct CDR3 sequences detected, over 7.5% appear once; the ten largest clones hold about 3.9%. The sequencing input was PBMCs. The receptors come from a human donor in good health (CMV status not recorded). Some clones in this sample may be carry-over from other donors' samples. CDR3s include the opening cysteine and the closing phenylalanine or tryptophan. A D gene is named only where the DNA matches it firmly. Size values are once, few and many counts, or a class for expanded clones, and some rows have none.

cdr3_aa: CASSLEAGAQETQYF
cdr3_nt: TGTGCCAGCAGCTTAGAAGCGGGGGCCCAAGAGACCCAGTACTTC
clone_size: many
j_call: TRBJ2-5
d_call: TRBD2
v_call: TRBV7-3

cdr3_aa: CASSLPIRGTQYF
cdr3_nt: TGTGCCAGCAGTCTTCCCATCAGGGGAACGCAGTATTTT
clone_size: many
j_call: TRBJ2-3
d_call: -
v_call: TRBV28

cdr3_aa: CASSLVAASEETQYF
cdr3_nt: TGTGCCAGCAGCCTCGTGGCGGCTAGCGAAGAGACCCAGTACTTC
clone_size: many
j_call: TRBJ2-5
d_call: -
v_call: TRBV11-1

cdr3_aa: CASSLLRDDPYNEQFF
cdr3_nt: TGTGCCAGCAGCTTACTGCGGGACGATCCCTACAATGAGCAGTTCTTC
clone_size: many
j_call: TRBJ2-1
d_call: -
v_call: TRBV7-6

cdr3_aa: CASSTGLAGRDTQYF
cdr3_nt: TGTGCCAGTAGTACCGGACTAGCGGGGAGAGATACGCAGTATTTT
clone_size: -
j_call: TRBJ2-3
d_call: TRBD2
v_call: TRBV19

cdr3_aa: CSASTPNRPGLAGLRTNTQYF
cdr3_nt: TGCAGTGCTTCTACCCCTAATCGCCCGGGACTAGCGGGGCTCCGCACAAATACGCAGTATTTT
clone_size: few
j_call: TRBJ2-3
d_call: TRBD2
v_call: TRBV20-1

cdr3_aa: CASSFTGQGNTEAFF
cdr3_nt: TGTGCCAGCAGCTTCACGGGACAGGGGAACACTGAAGCTTTCTTT
clone_size: -
j_call: TRBJ1-1
d_call: TRBD1
v_call: TRBV5-5

cdr3_aa: CSVEAGNEQYF
cdr3_nt: TGCAGCGTTGAAGCGGGGAACGAGCAGTACTTC
clone_size: many
j_call: TRBJ2-7
d_call: -
v_call: TRBV29-1

cdr3_aa: CASSIDYAGTTTYNEQFF
cdr3_nt: TGTGCCAGTAGTATAGATTACGCCGGGACAACCACTTACAATGAGCAGTTCTTC
clone_size: many
j_call: TRBJ2-1
d_call: -
v_call: TRBV19

cdr3_aa: CASSLAPLGVSYNEQFF
cdr3_nt: TGTGCCAGCAGTTTGGCCCCCCTAGGGGTGTCCTACAATGAGCAGTTCTTC
clone_size: few
j_call: TRBJ2-1
d_call: -
v_call: TRBV12-3/TRBV12-4

cdr3_aa: CASSFSRGTETQYF
cdr3_nt: TGTGCCAGCAGCTTCTCCCGGGGCACAGAGACCCAGTACTTC
clone_size: many
j_call: TRBJ2-5
d_call: -
v_call: TRBV7-6

cdr3_aa: CASSLGTPSTDTQYF
cdr3_nt: TGTGCCAGCAGTTTGGGGACACCTAGCACAGATACGCAGTATTTT
clone_size: -
j_call: TRBJ2-3
d_call: -
v_call: TRBV28

cdr3_aa: CASTFGEGFPYEQYF
cdr3_nt: TGTGCCAGCACCTTCGGAGAAGGGTTTCCCTACGAGCAGTACTTC
clone_size: many
j_call: TRBJ2-7
d_call: -
v_call: TRBV6-1

cdr3_aa: CASSPDRIMNTEAFF
cdr3_nt: TGTGCCAGCAGCCCCGACCGTATTATGAACACTGAAGCTTTCTTT
clone_size: many
j_call: TRBJ1-1
d_call: -
v_call: TRBV7-2

cdr3_aa: CASSLYHGTGVEQYF
cdr3_nt: TGTGCCAGCAGCTTATACCATGGGACAGGGGTCGAGCAGTACTTC
clone_size: many
j_call: TRBJ2-7
d_call: TRBD1
v_call: TRBV7-2

cdr3_aa: CASSLRRGAYEQYF
cdr3_nt: TGTGCCAGCAGTTTACGGCGTGGGGCCTACGAGCAGTACTTC
clone_size: few
j_call: TRBJ2-7
d_call: -
v_call: TRBV12-3/TRBV12-4

cdr3_aa: CASSFISSRTVEDQFF
cdr3_nt: TGTGCCAGCAGCTTCATATCCAGTCGGACGGTGGAGGATCAGTTCTTC
clone_size: many
j_call: TRBJ2-1
d_call: -
v_call: TRBV7-8

cdr3_aa: CASSSGVVLAEKLFF
cdr3_nt: TGTGCCAGCAGCTCCGGGGTGGTTTTGGCTGAAAAACTGTTTTTT
clone_size: many
j_call: TRBJ1-4
d_call: -
v_call: TRBV7-8

cdr3_aa: CSALRTGEGSPLHF
cdr3_nt: TGCAGTGCTCTTCGGACAGGGGAGGGTTCACCCCTCCACTTT
clone_size: few
j_call: TRBJ1-6
d_call: TRBD1
v_call: TRBV20-1

cdr3_aa: CASSPGGEIQPQHF
cdr3_nt: TGTGCCAGCAGCCCAGGGGGCGAGATCCAGCCCCAGCATTTT
clone_size: many
j_call: TRBJ1-5
d_call: TRBD1
v_call: TRBV12-3/TRBV12-4

cdr3_aa: CATSRGRSGPGYTQYF
cdr3_nt: TGTGCCACCAGCAGAGGGAGAAGCGGGCCAGGGTATACGCAGTATTTT
clone_size: few
j_call: TRBJ2-3
d_call: -
v_call: TRBV15

cdr3_aa: CASSPGRGAEYEQYF
cdr3_nt: TGTGCCAGCAGCCCCGGGCGGGGGGCAGAATACGAGCAGTACTTC
clone_size: -
j_call: TRBJ2-7
d_call: TRBD2
v_call: TRBV7-2

cdr3_aa: CASSPMGGAYQPQRF
cdr3_nt: TGTGCCAGCAGTCCCATGGGGGGGGCATATCAGCCCCAGCGTTTT
clone_size: -
j_call: TRBJ1-5
d_call: -
v_call: TRBV28

cdr3_aa: CASSPTGGMNYGYTF
cdr3_nt: TGTGCCAGCAGCCCGACAGGGGGCATGAACTATGGCTACACCTTC
clone_size: -
j_call: TRBJ1-2
d_call: TRBD1
v_call: TRBV7-6

cdr3_aa: CASSLMLAGVGNEQFF
cdr3_nt: TGTGCCAGCAGCCTCATGCTAGCGGGAGTGGGCAATGAGCAGTTCTTC
clone_size: -
j_call: TRBJ2-1
d_call: TRBD2
v_call: TRBV7-2

cdr3_aa: CASRGWGGSEQFF
cdr3_nt: TGTGCCAGCAGGGGGTGGGGGGGCAGTGAGCAGTTCTTC
clone_size: few
j_call: TRBJ2-1
d_call: -
v_call: TRBV2

cdr3_aa: CASSNRLADTQYF
cdr3_nt: TGTGCCAGTAGTAACAGGCTGGCAGATACGCAGTATTTT
clone_size: -
j_call: TRBJ2-3
d_call: -
v_call: TRBV19

cdr3_aa: CASTTNQAGEADTQYF
cdr3_nt: TGTGCCAGCACCACTAACCAAGCGGGGGAGGCAGATACGCAGTATTTT
clone_size: many
j_call: TRBJ2-3
d_call: TRBD2
v_call: TRBV7-9

cdr3_aa: CAISDRIDLKEQYF
cdr3_nt: TGTGCCATCAGTGATAGAATAGACCTGAAGGAGCAGTACTTC
clone_size: -
j_call: TRBJ2-7
d_call: -
v_call: TRBV10-3

cdr3_aa: CASSQEWGSGNTIYF
cdr3_nt: TGTGCCAGCAGCCAAGAATGGGGGTCTGGAAACACCATATATTTT
clone_size: -
j_call: TRBJ1-3
d_call: -
v_call: TRBV4-2